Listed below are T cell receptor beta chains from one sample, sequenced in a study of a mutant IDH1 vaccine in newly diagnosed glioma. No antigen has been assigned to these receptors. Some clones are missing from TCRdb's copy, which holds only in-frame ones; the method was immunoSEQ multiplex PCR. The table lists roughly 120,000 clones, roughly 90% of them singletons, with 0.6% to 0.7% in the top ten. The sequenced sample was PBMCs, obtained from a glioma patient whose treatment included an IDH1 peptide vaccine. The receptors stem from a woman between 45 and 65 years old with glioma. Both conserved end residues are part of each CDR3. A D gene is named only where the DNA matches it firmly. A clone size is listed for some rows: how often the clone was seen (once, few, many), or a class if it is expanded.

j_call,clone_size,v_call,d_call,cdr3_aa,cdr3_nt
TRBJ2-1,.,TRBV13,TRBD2,CASSSSGRAYNEQFF,TGTGCCAGCAGCTCGAGCGGGAGGGCGTACAATGAGCAGTTCTTC
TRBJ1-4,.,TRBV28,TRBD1,CASSLSDRGNTNEKLFF,TGTGCCAGCAGTTTATCGGACAGGGGGAACACTAATGAAAAACTGTTTTTT
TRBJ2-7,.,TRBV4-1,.,CASSQPPGAILLEQYF,TGCGCCAGCAGCCAGCCACCAGGGGCAATCCTTCTCGAGCAGTACTTC
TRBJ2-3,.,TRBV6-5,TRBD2,CASSYSSGRADTQYF,TGTGCCAGCAGTTACTCTAGCGGGAGGGCAGATACGCAGTATTTT
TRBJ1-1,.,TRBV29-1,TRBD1,CSVTPDRDAEAFF,TGCAGCGTTACCCCCGACAGGGACGCTGAAGCTTTCTTT
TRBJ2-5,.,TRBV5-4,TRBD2,CASSYRTSGTQTQYF,TGTGCCAGCAGCTACAGGACTAGCGGGACCCAGACCCAGTACTTC
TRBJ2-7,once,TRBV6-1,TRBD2,CASSVSSGETYEQYF,TGTGCCAGCAGTGTATCTAGCGGGGAAACCTACGAGCAGTACTTC
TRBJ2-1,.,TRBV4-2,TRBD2,CASSPRGSGSAGNEQFF,TGTGCCAGCAGCCCGCGGGGTAGCGGGAGTGCAGGGAATGAGCAGTTCTTC
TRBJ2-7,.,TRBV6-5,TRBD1,CASSLRGTGPYEQYF,TGTGCCAGCAGCCTCCGCGGGACAGGCCCCTACGAGCAGTACTTC
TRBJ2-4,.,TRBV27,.,CASREDRRYIQYF,TGTGCCAGCAGAGAAGACAGGAGGTACATTCAGTACTTC
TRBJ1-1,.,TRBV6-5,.,CASSYVGYPEAFF,TGTGCCAGCAGTTACGTTGGATATCCTGAGGCTTTCTTT
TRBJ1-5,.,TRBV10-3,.,CAISGEGVGNQPQHF,TGTGCCATCAGTGGGGAGGGGGTTGGGAATCAGCCCCAGCATTTT
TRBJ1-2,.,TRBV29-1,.,CSVEEGQGFNLYTF,TGCAGCGTTGAAGAGGGGCAGGGGTTTAATCTGTACACCTTC
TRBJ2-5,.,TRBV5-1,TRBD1,CASSLVGHGTGVETQYF,TGCGCCAGCAGCTTGGTAGGCCATGGGACAGGGGTAGAGACCCAGTACTTC
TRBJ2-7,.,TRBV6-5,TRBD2,CASSYGTSGGSYEQYF,TGTGCCAGCAGTTACGGGACTAGCGGGGGCTCCTACGAGCAGTACTTC
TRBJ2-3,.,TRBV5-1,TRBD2,CASSLASAGGPTDTQYF,TGCGCCAGCAGCTTGGCCTCGGCGGGAGGGCCCACAGATACGCAGTATTTT
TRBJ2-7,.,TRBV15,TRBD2,CATSRGAGVGREQYF,TGTGCCACCAGCAGGGGAGCGGGAGTAGGGCGCGAGCAGTACTTC
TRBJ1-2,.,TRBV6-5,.,CASSPLPGGYTF,TGTGCCAGCAGCCCACTACCGGGCGGCTACACCTTC
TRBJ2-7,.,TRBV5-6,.,CASSLGSGSYEQYF,TGTGCCAGCAGCTTGGGTTCAGGGTCCTACGAGCAGTACTTC
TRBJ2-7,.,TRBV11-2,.,CASSLELTAKWGQYF,TGTGCCAGCAGCTTAGAGCTCACAGCGAAATGGGGGCAGTACTTC
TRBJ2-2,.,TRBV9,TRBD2,CASSVSGRAGTGELFF,TGTGCCAGCAGCGTTAGCGGGAGGGCAGGAACCGGGGAGCTGTTTTTT
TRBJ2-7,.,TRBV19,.,CASSISSLTGHEQYF,TGTGCCAGTAGTATATCCTCCCTCACAGGGCACGAGCAGTACTTC
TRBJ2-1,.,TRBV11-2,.,CASSPVGDEQFF,TGTGCCAGCAGCCCAGTAGGCGATGAGCAGTTCTTC
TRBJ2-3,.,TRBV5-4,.,CASSSVAVTDTQYF,TGTGCCAGCAGCTCCGTAGCGGTCACAGATACGCAGTATTTT
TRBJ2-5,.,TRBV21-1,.,CASRTPDSAQETQYF,TGTGCCAGCAGGACACCGGACAGCGCCCAAGAGACCCAGTACTTC
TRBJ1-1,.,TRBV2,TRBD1,CASRVRRQGLGENTEAFF,TGTGCCAGCAGAGTCCGAAGACAGGGGTTAGGAGAGAACACTGAAGCTTTCTTT
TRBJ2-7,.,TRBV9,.,CASSVGPTNLEQYF,TGTGCCAGCAGCGTAGGTCCGACGAACTTGGAGCAGTACTTC
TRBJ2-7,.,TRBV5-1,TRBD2,CASSLTSGLREQYF,TGCGCCAGCAGCTTGACTAGCGGTCTGAGAGAGCAGTACTTC
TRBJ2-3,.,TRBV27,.,CASSSLSSGGFTDTQYF,TGTGCCAGCAGTTCCCTCTCGAGCGGAGGATTCACAGATACGCAGTATTTT
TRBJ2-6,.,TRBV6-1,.,CAISEELRVSSGANVLTF,TGTGCCATCAGTGAAGAGCTGAGGGTATCCTCTGGGGCCAACGTCCTGACTTTC
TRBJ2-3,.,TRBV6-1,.,CASSNRDISTDTQYF,TGTGCCAGCAGTAACCGGGACATTAGCACAGATACGCAGTATTTT
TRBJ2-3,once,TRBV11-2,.,CASSSRTDTQYF,TGTGCCAGCAGCTCCCGCACAGATACGCAGTATTTT
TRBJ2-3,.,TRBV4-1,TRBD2,CASEGILAGGGDTQYF,TGCGCCAGCGAGGGTATCCTAGCGGGAGGGGGAGATACGCAGTATTTT
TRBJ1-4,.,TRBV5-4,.,CASFDWGGNEKLFF,TGTGCCAGCTTCGACTGGGGGGGAAATGAAAAACTGTTTTTT
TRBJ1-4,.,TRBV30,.,CAWSVKGLEKLFF,TGTGCCTGGAGTGTTAAGGGACTGGAAAAACTGTTTTTT
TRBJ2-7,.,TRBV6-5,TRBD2,CASSGGTSGFYEQYF,TGTGCCAGCAGTGGCGGGACTAGCGGGTTCTACGAGCAGTACTTC
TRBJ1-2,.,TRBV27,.,CASSWIGGLTGGYTF,TGTGCCAGCAGTTGGATCGGGGGATTAACGGGTGGCTACACCTTC
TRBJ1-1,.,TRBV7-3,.,CASSSRGNTEAFF,TGTGCCAGCAGCTCCAGGGGAAACACTGAAGCTTTCTTT
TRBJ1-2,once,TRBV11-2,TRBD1,CASGQGHGYTF,TGTGCCTCGGGACAGGGACATGGCTACACCTTC
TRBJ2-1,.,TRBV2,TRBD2,CASSEWREKNEQFF,TGTGCCAGCAGTGAATGGCGGGAGAAGAATGAGCAGTTCTTC